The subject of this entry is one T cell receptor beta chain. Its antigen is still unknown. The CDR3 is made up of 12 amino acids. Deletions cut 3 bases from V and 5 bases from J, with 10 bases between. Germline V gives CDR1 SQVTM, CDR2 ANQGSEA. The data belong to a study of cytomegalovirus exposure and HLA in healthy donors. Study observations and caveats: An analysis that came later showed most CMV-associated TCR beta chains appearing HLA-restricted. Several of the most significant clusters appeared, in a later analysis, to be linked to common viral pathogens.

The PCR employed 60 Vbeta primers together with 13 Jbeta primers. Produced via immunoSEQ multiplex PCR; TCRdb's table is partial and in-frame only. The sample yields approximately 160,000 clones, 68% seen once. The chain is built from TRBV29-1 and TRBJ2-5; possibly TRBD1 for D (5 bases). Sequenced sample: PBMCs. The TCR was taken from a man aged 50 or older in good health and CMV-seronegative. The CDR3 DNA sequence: TGCAGCGTTGAGGGCAGGGATGAGACCCAGTACTTC. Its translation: CSVEGRDETQYF.